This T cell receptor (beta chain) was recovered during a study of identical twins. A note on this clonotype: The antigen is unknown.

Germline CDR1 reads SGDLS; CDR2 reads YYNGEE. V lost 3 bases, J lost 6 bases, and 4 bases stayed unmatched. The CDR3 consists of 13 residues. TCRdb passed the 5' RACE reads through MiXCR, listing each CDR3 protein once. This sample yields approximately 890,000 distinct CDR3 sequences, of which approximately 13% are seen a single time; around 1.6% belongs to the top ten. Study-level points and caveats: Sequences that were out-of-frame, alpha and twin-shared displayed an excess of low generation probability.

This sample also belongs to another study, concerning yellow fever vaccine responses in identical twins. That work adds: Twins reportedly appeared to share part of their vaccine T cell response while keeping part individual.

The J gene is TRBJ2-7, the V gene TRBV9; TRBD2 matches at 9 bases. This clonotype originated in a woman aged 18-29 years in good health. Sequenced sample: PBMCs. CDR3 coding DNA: TGTGCCAGCAGCGGTAGCGGGAGCTCCGAGCAGTACTTC. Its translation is CASSGSGSSEQYF.